One and the same sample provided the 20 T cell receptor beta chains below, sequenced in a study of post-analysis software for immune sequencing data. The study's findings and limits: Patients showed TRBV5-6, TRBV5-1 and TRBV20-1 among five TRBV segments more frequent than in controls.

Antigen specificity for these receptors is unknown. Included in the TCR beta cDNA libraries were unique molecular identifiers. TCRdb re-analysed the PCR reads in MiXCR, keeping a single row per CDR3 protein. The table includes about 760,000 distinct CDR3 sequences, 25% to 30% detected once. The sample was blood. These receptors all come from a girl aged 5-17 years with multiple sclerosis.

This chain connects TRBV5-5 to TRBJ2-1; TRBD2 agrees at 7 bases. CDR1 is SGHKS and CDR2 is YYEKEE in the germline V gene (reference sequence). V shed 2 bases, J shed 8 bases, and the junction held 10 bases outside the gene matches. The CDR3 covers 15 residues. The CDR3 region is CASSFSGAGRDEQFF. DNA for the CDR3: TGTGCCAGCAGCTTCAGCGGGGCGGGACGCGATGAGCAGTTCTTC. Full variable domain (outside the CDR3, taken from reference TRBV5-5 and TRBJ2-1): DAGVTQSPTHLIKTRGQQVTLRCSPISGHKSVSWYQQVLGQGPQFIFQYYEKEERGRGNFPDRFSARQFPNYSSELNVNALLLGDSALYLCASSFSGAGRDEQFFGPGTRLTVL.

The genes are TRBV6-6 and TRBJ1-5; TRBD1 matches 8 bases. Germline trimming cut 7 bases from V and 6 bases from J; bases unmatched to any gene: 2. This CDR3 spans 12 amino acids. CDR1 is MNHNY and CDR2 is SVGAGI in the germline V gene (reference sequence). Here the CDR3 DNA reads TGTGCCAGCAAGACAGGGGTTCAGCCCCAGCATTTT. It codes for CASKTGVQPQHF.

The CDR3 region has the DNA TGTGCCAGCAGCCGGACTAGCGGGAGGGCATCCTACAATGAGCAGTTCTTC. As protein: CASSRTSGRASYNEQFF. The V and J genes are TRBV11-2 and TRBJ2-1; 15 nucleotides align to TRBD2. Germline loops: CDR1 SGHAT, CDR2 FQNNGV. The CDR3 is 17 amino acids. V was pared by 5 bases and J by 1 base, with 3 bases of the junction left unmatched.

This clonotype has a count of ten or more. This rearrangement joins TRBV9 to TRBJ2-3; 13 bases map to TRBD2. V shed 4 bases and J 5 bases; nucleotides not matched to a gene: 10. CDR1 and CDR2 (germline): SGDLS, YYNGEE. The CDR3 is 17 amino acids. CDR3 protein: CASSQGLAGRLGDTQYF. The CDR3 DNA follows: TGTGCCAGCAGCCAGGGACTAGCGGGGAGATTAGGAGATACGCAGTATTTT.

This chain uses TRBV6-2 or TRBV6-3 with TRBJ2-3, with TRBD2 identical over 10 bases. The CDR3 covers 16 residues. V was pared by 4 bases and J by 5 bases, with 9 bases of the junction left unmatched. CDR1 is MNHEY and CDR2 is SVGEGT in the germline V gene. In nucleotides, the CDR3 is TGTGCCAGCAGTTCCCGAGCGGGAGGGCGAGGAGATACGCAGTATTTT. Its translation: CASSSRAGGRGDTQYF.

This clonotype appeared a few times. V usage is TRBV12-3 or TRBV12-4 and J usage is TRBJ1-5; weak D call: TRBD1 (5 bases). V was shortened by 6 bases and J by 0 bases, with 12 bases between the two germline ends. This CDR3 region has 15 residues. DNA of the CDR3: TGTGCCAGCAGATTGGGACTGAATAGCAATCAGCCCCAGCATTTT. It yields the protein CASRLGLNSNQPQHF.

The rearrangement joins TRBV7-9 to TRBJ2-7, with D tentatively TRBD1 or TRBD2 (5 bases each). The germline V gene has CDR1 SEHNR and CDR2 FQNEAQ (reference sequence). Trimming removed 1 base at V and 2 bases at J, with 12 bases between. The length of the CDR3 is 15 residues. CDR3 coding DNA: TGTGCCAGCAGCTTAGGGGGGACCGAGACCTACGAGCAGTACTTC. Protein sequence: CASSLGGTETYEQYF.

The table lists this clonotype with a few counts. J is TRBJ1-2 and V is TRBV4-1; D ambiguous. The length of the CDR3 is 14 residues. Looked up from germline, CDR1 is MGHRA and CDR2 is YSYEKL. With 0 bases removed from V and 8 bases from J, the gap between germline ends came to 13 bases. CDR3 nucleotides: TGCGCCAGCAGCCAAGATGAGGGATTAGACGGCTACACCTTC. Its protein product is CASSQDEGLDGYTF.

A few counts support this clonotype. The chain combines TRBV6-4 with TRBJ2-1; TRBD2 matches 8 bases. V shed 3 bases, J shed 6 bases, and the junction held 4 bases outside the gene matches. The CDR3 is made up of 14 amino acids. CDR1 is MRHNA and CDR2 is SNTAGT in the germline V gene. DNA for the CDR3: TGTGCCAGCAGTGAGAGCGGGAGCCGCAATGAGCAGTTCTTC. Translated, it gives CASSESGSRNEQFF.

This chain joins TRBV5-1 and TRBJ1-2; 8 nucleotides match TRBD1. The CDR3 is 14 residues long. Unmatched junction bases numbered 9, after V lost 3 bases and J lost 8 bases. Germline V gene sequence: CDR1 SGHRS, CDR2 YFSETQ. This CDR3 reads CASSSGTGPGGYTF. The CDR3 bases are TGCGCCAGCAGCTCGGGGACAGGCCCCGGCGGCTACACCTTC.

This clonotype was found a few times. The chain combines TRBV4-3 with TRBJ2-1, with TRBD2 matching over 9 bases. This CDR3 comprises 19 residues. Germline V lookup: CDR1 LGHNA, CDR2 YSLEER. J gave up 7 bases and V 0 bases, and 16 bases lay outside the gene matches. CDR3 sequence reads: CASSQEWGVGSGSYNEQFF. The CDR3 coding sequence is TGCGCCAGCAGCCAAGAGTGGGGAGTGGGTAGCGGGAGCTATAATGAGCAGTTCTTC.

V and J are TRBV20-1 and TRBJ1-1, with no clear D. CDR3 length: 13 residues. CDR1 is DFQATT and CDR2 is SNEGSKA in the germline V gene (reference sequence). V lost 2 bases and J lost 3, with 10 bases in between. The CDR3 DNA sequence: TGCAGTGCTAGAATCCCCAGTTACACTGAAGCTTTCTTT. Translating gives CSARIPSYTEAFF.

This clonotype was seen many times. V and J are TRBV20-1 and TRBJ2-3; 11 bases are shared with TRBD2. The CDR3 spans 18 residues. Germline lookup yields CDR1 DFQATT and CDR2 SNEGSKA (reference sequence). V trimming: 3 bases; J trimming: 1 base; junction bases outside the gene matches: 12. The chain's CDR3 is CSASLAGGPSVGTDTQYF. DNA for the CDR3: TGCAGTGCTAGTTTAGCGGGAGGGCCCAGCGTCGGCACAGATACGCAGTATTTT.

The chain employs TRBV20-1 and TRBJ2-5; 10 positions agree with TRBD2. Unmatched junction bases numbered 17, after V lost 3 bases and J lost 4 bases. This CDR3 has 18 residues. The germline gives CDR1 DFQATT, CDR2 SNEGSKA (reference sequence). The CDR3 spells CSARPLRGAGGPGETQYF. Here the CDR3 DNA reads TGCAGTGCTAGGCCTCTTCGGGGAGCGGGAGGGCCGGGAGAGACCCAGTACTTC.

This clonotype was seen only a few times. In DNA, the CDR3 is TGTGCCAGCAGTGAGGCGCCCAATGAGCAGTTCTTC. Residues: CASSEAPNEQFF. The rearrangement links TRBV2 to TRBJ2-1, with D unresolved. The CDR3 is 12 amino acids. Germline loops: CDR1 SNHLY, CDR2 FYNNEI. V dropped 3 bases and J dropped 6 bases, with 6 bases sitting between them. The full variable domain, rest sourced from reference TRBV2 and TRBJ2-1, is EPEVTQTPSHQVTQMGQEVILRCVPISNHLYFYWYRQILGQKVEFLVSFYNNEISEKSEIFDDQFSVERPDGSNFTLKIRSTKLEDSAMYFCASSEAPNEQFFGPGTRLTVL.

The chain links TRBV9 to TRBJ1-2; TRBD1 matches 9 bases. J lost 4 bases, V lost 6 bases, and 4 bases had no gene match. The CDR3 covers 13 residues. CDR1 and CDR2 (germline): SGDLS, YYNGEE. The CDR3, as DNA: TGTGCCAGCATGGACAGGGGACTCTATGGCTACACCTTC. Encoded protein: CASMDRGLYGYTF. Complete variable domain (other parts from reference TRBV9 and TRBJ1-2): DSGVTQTPKHLITATGQRVTLRCSPRSGDLSVYWYQQSLDQGLQFLIQYYNGEERAKGNILERFSAQQFPDLHSELNLSSLELGDSALYFCASMDRGLYGYTFGSGTRLTVV.

This clonotype was picked up a small number of times. CDR3 DNA sequence: TGTGCCAGCAGTTTAGGCCGACAATATGGCTACACCTTC. Amino acid sequence: CASSLGRQYGYTF. The chain carries TRBV12-3 or TRBV12-4 and TRBJ1-2; D unclear. The length of the CDR3 is 13 residues. Trimming removed 1 base at V and 5 bases at J, with 8 bases between.

This CDR3 reads CSARDGGHEKKYF. CDR3 in DNA: TGCAGTGCTAGAGATGGGGGACACGAGAAGAAGTACTTC. The V call is TRBV20-1, the J call TRBJ2-7; tentatively, D is TRBD1 (6 bases). CDR3 size: 13 residues. Trimming left V 0 bases short and J 11 bases short, with 17 bases between. CDR1 and CDR2 (germline): DFQATT, SNEGSKA (reference sequence).

This sequence joins TRBV4-2 and TRBJ1-4, with 9 bases fitting TRBD1. The CDR3 is 14 residues long. The V segment lost 3 bases and the J segment 7 bases; nucleotides outside the gene matches: 3. Per the germline V gene, CDR1 is LGHNA and CDR2 is YNFKEQ. The CDR3 sequence is CASSHEDRGEKLFF. The CDR3 nucleotides read TGTGCCAGCAGCCACGAGGACAGGGGTGAAAAACTGTTTTTT.

V usage is TRBV20-1 and J usage is TRBJ2-4; D gene uncertain. The ends were cut back, 0 bases at V and 0 bases at J, with 12 bases in the middle. The CDR3 is 16 residues long. Germline V CDR1 and CDR2: DFQATT, SNEGSKA (reference sequence). The CDR3 coding sequence is TGCAGTGCTAGAGAGCCGACGGATTTAGCCAAAAACATTCAGTACTTC. This sequence encodes CSAREPTDLAKNIQYF.